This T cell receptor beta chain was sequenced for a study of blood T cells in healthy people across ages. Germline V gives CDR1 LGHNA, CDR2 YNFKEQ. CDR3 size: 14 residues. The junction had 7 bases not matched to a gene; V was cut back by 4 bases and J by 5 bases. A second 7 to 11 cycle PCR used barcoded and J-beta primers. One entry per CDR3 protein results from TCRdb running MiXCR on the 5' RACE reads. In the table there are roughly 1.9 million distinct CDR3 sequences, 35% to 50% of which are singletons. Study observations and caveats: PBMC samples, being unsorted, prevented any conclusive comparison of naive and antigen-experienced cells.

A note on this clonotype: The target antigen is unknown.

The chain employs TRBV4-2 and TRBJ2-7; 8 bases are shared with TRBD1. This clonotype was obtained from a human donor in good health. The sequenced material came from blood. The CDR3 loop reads CASSPGQGGDEQYF. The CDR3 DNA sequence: TGTGCCAGCAGCCCTGGACAGGGCGGAGACGAGCAGTACTTC.